A selection of T cell receptor beta chains follows, all from one sample in a study of blood T cells in healthy people across ages. Each CDR3 protein gets one entry after TCRdb re-called the 5' RACE reads with MiXCR. This table holds around 780,000 distinct CDR3 sequences, roughly 25% found once. The sample was also linked to a second study, of T cells of mothers and their children.

Specimen: blood. These receptors originate from a boy under 18 in good health. The CDR3 runs from the conserved cysteine through the conserved F or W. Fields, in order: V gene, clone size, J gene, CDR3 length, D gene, CDR3 protein, CDR3 DNA. D genes are given only for firm matches. Only part of the rows carry a size: once, few, many, or a class if the clone is expanded.

>TRBV7-9|-|TRBJ1-6|12|-
CASSSHRSPLHF
TGTGCCAGCAGCTCACACCGATCACCCCTCCACTTT
>TRBV25-1|-|TRBJ2-7|14|TRBD1
CASSSQDRLDEQYF
TGTGCCAGCAGTTCCCAGGACAGGCTCGACGAGCAGTACTTC
>TRBV9|few|TRBJ2-2|16|TRBD1
CASSLDRGKNTGELFF
TGTGCCAGCAGCTTAGACAGGGGAAAAAACACCGGGGAGCTGTTTTTT
>TRBV18|-|TRBJ2-3|16|-
CASSSLGGPSTDTQYF
TGTGCCAGCTCATCCCTGGGTGGCCCAAGCACAGATACGCAGTATTTT
>TRBV28|-|TRBJ2-4|15|-
CASSLGSVAKNIQYF
TGTGCCAGCAGTTTAGGCAGTGTAGCCAAAAACATTCAGTACTTC
>TRBV5-1|-|TRBJ2-5|15|-
CASSQGRGAQETQYF
TGCGCCAGCAGCCAGGGGAGGGGGGCTCAAGAGACCCAGTACTTC
>TRBV7-2|few|TRBJ2-3|14|-
CASSLAHSTDTQYF
TGTGCCAGCAGCTTAGCGCATAGCACAGATACGCAGTATTTT
>TRBV3-1|few|TRBJ2-1|13|TRBD2
CASSHELAGEQFF
TGTGCCAGCAGCCATGAGCTAGCGGGTGAGCAGTTCTTC
>TRBV29-1|few|TRBJ1-1|13|-
CSVEAARSTEAFF
TGCAGCGTTGAAGCCGCCCGGAGCACTGAAGCTTTCTTT
>TRBV25-1|-|TRBJ2-4|13|-
CASSGAGVNIQYF
TGTGCCAGCAGTGGGGCAGGGGTTAACATTCAGTACTTC
>TRBV28|-|TRBJ1-1|14|-
CASSSPGGPGEAFF
TGTGCCAGCAGTTCCCCAGGAGGGCCAGGGGAAGCTTTCTTT
>TRBV5-1|-|TRBJ2-7|13|-
CASSLDGFYEQYF
TGCGCCAGCAGCTTGGACGGGTTCTACGAGCAGTACTTC
>TRBV6-6|few|TRBJ2-6|15|-
CASSWPGSGANVLTF
TGTGCCAGCAGTTGGCCGGGCTCTGGGGCCAACGTCCTGACTTTC
>TRBV12-3/TRBV12-4|-|TRBJ1-1|13|TRBD1
CASTDTGDTEAFF
TGTGCCAGCACCGACACAGGGGACACTGAAGCTTTCTTT
>TRBV28|-|TRBJ1-2|15|-
CASRPAGVFSYGYTF
TGTGCCAGCAGACCTGCTGGGGTTTTTTCCTATGGCTACACCTTC
>TRBV5-1|-|TRBJ2-3|16|TRBD2
CASSRTSGGALNTQYF
TGCGCCAGCAGCCGGACTAGCGGGGGGGCCCTAAATACGCAGTATTTT
>TRBV5-1|-|TRBJ2-2|15|TRBD2
CASSLAGSNTGELFF
TGCGCCAGCAGCTTAGCGGGGAGCAACACCGGGGAGCTGTTTTTT
>TRBV4-3|few|TRBJ2-1|16|TRBD2
CASSQEVPGLIDEQFF
TGCGCCAGCAGCCAAGAAGTACCGGGACTAATCGATGAGCAGTTCTTC
>TRBV7-9|-|TRBJ1-2|14|-
CASSFPQGAGGYTF
TGTGCCAGCAGCTTCCCGCAGGGCGCGGGAGGCTACACCTTC
>TRBV6-5|few|TRBJ1-1|12|TRBD1
CASSQETGGAFF
TGTGCCAGCAGTCAAGAGACAGGGGGGGCTTTCTTT
>TRBV5-1|-|TRBJ1-1|13|-
CASSDGGAIEAFF
TGCGCCAGCAGCGATGGGGGGGCTATTGAAGCTTTCTTT
>TRBV14|few|TRBJ2-7|15|-
CASSHLDSSSYEQYF
TGTGCCAGCAGCCACCTCGACAGTAGCTCCTACGAGCAGTACTTC
>TRBV2|-|TRBJ2-3|14|TRBD2
CATGLAGPTDTQYF
TGTGCCACTGGACTAGCGGGGCCCACAGATACGCAGTATTTT
>TRBV2|-|TRBJ1-5|13|-
CASSERVQGPQHF
TGTGCCAGCAGTGAAAGGGTTCAGGGGCCCCAGCATTTT
>TRBV9|few|TRBJ1-3|13|-
CASSKDLGNTIYF
TGTGCCAGCAGCAAAGACCTGGGAAACACCATATATTTT
>TRBV29-1|-|TRBJ2-7|13|TRBD2
CSAREGVDYEQYF
TGCAGCGCCCGGGAGGGAGTAGATTACGAGCAGTACTTC
>TRBV13|few|TRBJ2-7|14|-
CASSLGVTPYEQYF
TGTGCCAGCAGCTTAGGAGTCACACCCTACGAGCAGTACTTC
>TRBV20-1|few|TRBJ1-4|13|-
CSARDAAVEKLFF
TGCAGTGCTAGAGATGCGGCAGTTGAAAAACTGTTTTTT
>TRBV5-5|few|TRBJ2-4|14|TRBD1
CASSTGQGADIQYF
TGTGCCAGCAGCACCGGACAGGGGGCGGACATTCAGTACTTC
>TRBV15|once|TRBJ2-5|16|-
CATSRGTGGFQETQYF
TGTGCCACCAGCAGAGGGACCGGGGGCTTCCAAGAGACCCAGTACTTC
>TRBV4-1|-|TRBJ2-1|15|TRBD2
CASSQASGGAYEQFF
TGCGCCAGCAGCCAGGCTAGCGGGGGGGCATATGAGCAGTTCTTC
>TRBV6-6|few|TRBJ1-2|18|TRBD1
CASSSILTGGVGDYGYTF
TGTGCCAGCAGTTCCATCCTGACAGGGGGCGTTGGTGACTATGGCTACACCTTC
>TRBV28|few|TRBJ2-5|14|TRBD1
CASREDRGPETQYF
TGTGCCAGCAGAGAGGACAGGGGCCCAGAGACCCAGTACTTC
>TRBV4-1|-|TRBJ1-2|15|TRBD1
CASSQEDRANYGYTF
TGCGCCAGCAGCCAGGAGGACAGGGCCAACTATGGCTACACCTTC
>TRBV9|-|TRBJ2-4|13|-
CASSAPRSDIQYF
TGTGCCAGCAGCGCCCCGCGGAGTGACATTCAGTACTTC
>TRBV5-5|few|TRBJ1-1|16|-
CASSLMGLQGGSGAFF
TGTGCCAGCAGCTTAATGGGGCTACAGGGCGGTAGTGGGGCTTTCTTT
>TRBV3-1|few|TRBJ2-1|16|TRBD2
CASSQLAGGAYNEQFF
TGTGCCAGCAGTCAACTAGCGGGGGGAGCCTACAATGAGCAGTTCTTC
>TRBV7-9|-|TRBJ2-7|14|-
CASSPRNRRYEQYF
TGTGCCAGCAGCCCAAGAAATAGGAGGTACGAGCAGTACTTC
>TRBV5-1|many|TRBJ2-1|16|TRBD2
CASSRDSGGPYNEQFF
TGCGCCAGCAGCCGCGATAGCGGGGGGCCCTACAATGAGCAGTTCTTC
>TRBV21-1|-|TRBJ1-4|19|-
CASSSRRLLPKWGNEKLFF
TGTGCCAGCAGCAGTAGACGACTACTCCCGAAGTGGGGTAATGAAAAACTGTTTTTT
>TRBV2|-|TRBJ2-5|14|-
CASRRGPGQETQYF
TGTGCCAGCCGGCGGGGGCCTGGGCAAGAGACCCAGTACTTC
>TRBV6-5|-|TRBJ2-5|14|-
CASSYREVQETQYF
TGTGCCAGCAGTTACCGGGAAGTACAAGAGACCCAGTACTTC
>TRBV7-6|few|TRBJ1-4|17|-
CASSLGGTWKTNEKLFF
TGTGCCAGCAGCTTAGGTGGCACTTGGAAAACTAATGAAAAACTGTTTTTT
>TRBV5-1|few|TRBJ1-1|14|-
CASSLRGRNTEAFF
TGCGCCAGCAGCTTGAGGGGCAGAAACACTGAAGCTTTCTTT
>TRBV7-6|few|TRBJ2-1|15|-
CASSLGQRSYNEQFF
TGTGCCAGCAGTCTCGGACAACGCTCCTACAATGAGCAGTTCTTC
>TRBV3-1|few|TRBJ2-4|15|-
CASTNGTGKKNIQYF
TGTGCCAGCACAAACGGGACCGGGAAAAAAAACATTCAGTACTTC
>TRBV5-1|-|TRBJ2-7|13|-
CASSLAPNYEQYF
TGCGCCAGCAGCTTGGCCCCGAATTACGAGCAGTACTTC
>TRBV5-5|few|TRBJ2-5|15|-
CASSLVPGVQETQYF
TGTGCCAGCAGCTTGGTGCCAGGGGTCCAAGAGACCCAGTACTTC
>TRBV30|few|TRBJ2-7|14|-
CAWSADSVPYEQYF
TGTGCCTGGAGTGCTGACAGCGTACCCTACGAGCAGTACTTC
>TRBV7-2|once|TRBJ2-3|14|-
CASSLDPGIDTQYF
TGTGCCAGCAGCTTAGATCCAGGGATAGATACGCAGTATTTT
>TRBV11-2|few|TRBJ1-2|12|-
CASSSAGYGYAF
TGTGCCAGCAGCTCCGCGGGTTATGGCTACGCCTTC